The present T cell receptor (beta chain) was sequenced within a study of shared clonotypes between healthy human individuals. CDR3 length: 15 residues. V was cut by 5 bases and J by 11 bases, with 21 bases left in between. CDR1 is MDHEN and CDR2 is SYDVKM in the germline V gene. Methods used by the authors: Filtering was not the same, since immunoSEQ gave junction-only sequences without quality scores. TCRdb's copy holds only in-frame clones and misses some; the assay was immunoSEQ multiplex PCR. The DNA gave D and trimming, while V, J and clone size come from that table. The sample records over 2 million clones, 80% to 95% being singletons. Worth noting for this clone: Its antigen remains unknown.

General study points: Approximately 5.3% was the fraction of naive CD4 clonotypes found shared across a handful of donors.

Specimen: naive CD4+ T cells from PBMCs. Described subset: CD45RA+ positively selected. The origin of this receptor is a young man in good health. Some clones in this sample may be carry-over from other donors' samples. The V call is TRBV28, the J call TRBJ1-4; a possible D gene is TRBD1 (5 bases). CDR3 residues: CASSPPQVRDEKLFF. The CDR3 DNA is TGTGCCAGCAGTCCACCGCAGGTTCGGGACGAGAAACTGTTTTTT.